The following is a T cell receptor (beta chain) sequence with its context. Its antigen is still unknown. These data originate in a study of identical twins. Study-wide results and caveats: There is a chance that invariant MAIT and iNKT cells partially muddied zero-insertion analyses. These conclusions were based on statistical analysis (cross-sectional, not following the same donors). Out-of-frame alpha sequences that twins shared showed excess low generation probability.

Template switching created a universal primer site, and the cDNA included unique molecular identifiers. TCRdb used MiXCR to reprocess the 5' RACE reads, holding one entry per CDR3 protein. The data show about 810,000 distinct CDR3 sequences, roughly an eighth seen once. These data also formed part of another study, on yellow fever vaccine responses in identical twins.

The receptor was isolated from a young woman in good health. The sample was PBMCs.

CDR3 bases: TGTGCCACCAGTGTCCCGACTAGCGGGAAGGAGACCCAGTACTTC. Protein sequence: CATSVPTSGKETQYF. The chain carries TRBV24-1 and TRBJ2-5; TRBD2 agrees at 11 bases. The CDR3 spans 15 residues. With V trimmed by 5 bases and J by 5 bases, 6 bases remained unmatched. Germline CDR1 is KGHDR and CDR2 is SFDVKD.